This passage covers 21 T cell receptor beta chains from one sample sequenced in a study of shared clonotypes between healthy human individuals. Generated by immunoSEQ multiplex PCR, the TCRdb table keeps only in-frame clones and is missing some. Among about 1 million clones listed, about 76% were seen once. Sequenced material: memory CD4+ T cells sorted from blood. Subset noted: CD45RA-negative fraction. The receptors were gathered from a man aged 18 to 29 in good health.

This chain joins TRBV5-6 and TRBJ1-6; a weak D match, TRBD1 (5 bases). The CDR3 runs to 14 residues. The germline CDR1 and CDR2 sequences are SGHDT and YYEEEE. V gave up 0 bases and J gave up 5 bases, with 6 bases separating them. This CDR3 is CASSLGQNNSPLHF. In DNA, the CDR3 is TGTGCCAGCAGCTTGGGACAGAATAATTCACCCCTCCACTTT.

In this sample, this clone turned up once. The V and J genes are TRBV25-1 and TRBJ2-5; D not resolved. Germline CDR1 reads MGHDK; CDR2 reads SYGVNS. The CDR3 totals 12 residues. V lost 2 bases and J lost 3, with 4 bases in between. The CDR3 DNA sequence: TGTGCCAGCAGTGAAGGGGAAGAGACCCAGTACTTC. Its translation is CASSEGEETQYF. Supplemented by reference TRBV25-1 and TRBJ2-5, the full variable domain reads EADIYQTPRYLVIGTGKKITLECSQTMGHDKMYWYQQDPGMELHLIHYSYGVNSTEKGDLSSESTVSRIRTEHFPLTLESARPSHTSQYLCASSEGEETQYFGPGTRLLVL.

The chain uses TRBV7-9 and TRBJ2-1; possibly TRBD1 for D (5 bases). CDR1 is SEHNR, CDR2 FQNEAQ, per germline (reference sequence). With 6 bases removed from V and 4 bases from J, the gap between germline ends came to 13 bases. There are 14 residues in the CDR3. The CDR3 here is CASSGWGQYNEQFF. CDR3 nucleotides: TGTGCCAGCAGTGGGTGGGGCCAATACAATGAGCAGTTCTTC. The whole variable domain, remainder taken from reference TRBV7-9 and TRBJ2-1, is DTGVSQNPRHKITKRGQNVTFRCDPISEHNRLYWYRQTLGQGPEFLTYFQNEAQLEKSRLLSDRFSAERPKGSFSTLEIQRTEQGDSAMYLCASSGWGQYNEQFFGPGTRLTVL.

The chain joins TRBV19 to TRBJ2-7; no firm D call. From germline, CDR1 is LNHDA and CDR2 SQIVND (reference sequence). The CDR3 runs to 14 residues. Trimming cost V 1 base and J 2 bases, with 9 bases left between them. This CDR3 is CASSIGVGPYEQYF. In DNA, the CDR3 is TGTGCCAGTAGTATAGGAGTAGGGCCCTACGAGCAGTACTTC.

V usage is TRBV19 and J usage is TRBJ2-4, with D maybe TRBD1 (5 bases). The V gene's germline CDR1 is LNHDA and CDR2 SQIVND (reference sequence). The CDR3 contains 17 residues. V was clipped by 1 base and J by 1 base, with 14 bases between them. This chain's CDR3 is CASSIGAGIGAKNIQYF. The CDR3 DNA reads TGTGCCAGTAGTATAGGGGCAGGGATCGGGGCCAAAAACATTCAGTACTTC. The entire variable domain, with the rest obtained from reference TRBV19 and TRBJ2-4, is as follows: DGGITQSPKYLFRKEGQNVTLSCEQNLNHDAMYWYRQDPGQGLRLIYYSQIVNDFQKGDIAEGYSVSREKKESFPLTVTSAQKNPTAFYLCASSIGAGIGAKNIQYFGAGTRLSVL.

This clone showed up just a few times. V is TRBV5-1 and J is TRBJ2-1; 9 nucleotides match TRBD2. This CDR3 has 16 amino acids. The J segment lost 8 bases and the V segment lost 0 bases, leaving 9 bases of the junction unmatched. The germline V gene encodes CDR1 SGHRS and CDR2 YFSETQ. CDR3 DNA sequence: TGCGCCAGCAGCTTGGCGGGCGGGAGGGCCGGGGATGAGCAGTTCTTC. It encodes CASSLAGGRAGDEQFF. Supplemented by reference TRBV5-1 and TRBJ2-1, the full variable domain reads KAGVTQTPRYLIKTRGQQVTLSCSPISGHRSVSWYQQTPGQGLQFLFEYFSETQRNKGNFPGRFSGRQFSNSRSEMNVSTLELGDSALYLCASSLAGGRAGDEQFFGPGTRLTVL.

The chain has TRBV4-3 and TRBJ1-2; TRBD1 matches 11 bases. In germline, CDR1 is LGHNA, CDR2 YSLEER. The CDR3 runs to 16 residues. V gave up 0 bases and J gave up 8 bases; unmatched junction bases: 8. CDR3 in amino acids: CASSQEPGQGAKGYTF. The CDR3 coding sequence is TGCGCCAGCAGCCAAGAGCCCGGACAGGGGGCGAAAGGCTACACCTTC.

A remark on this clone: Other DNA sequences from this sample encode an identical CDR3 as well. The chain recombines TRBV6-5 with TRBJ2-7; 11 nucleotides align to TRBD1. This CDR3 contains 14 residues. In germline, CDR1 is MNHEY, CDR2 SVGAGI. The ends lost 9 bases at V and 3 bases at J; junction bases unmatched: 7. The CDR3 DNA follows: TGTGCCAGTTCCCGGGACAGGGGGTTCTACGAGCAGTACTTC. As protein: CASSRDRGFYEQYF.

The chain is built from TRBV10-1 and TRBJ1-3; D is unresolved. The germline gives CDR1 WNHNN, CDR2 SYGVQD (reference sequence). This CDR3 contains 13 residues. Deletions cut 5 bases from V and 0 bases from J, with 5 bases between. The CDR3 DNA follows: TGCGCCAGCAGTCGGAACTCTGGAAACACCATATATTTT. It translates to CASSRNSGNTIYF.

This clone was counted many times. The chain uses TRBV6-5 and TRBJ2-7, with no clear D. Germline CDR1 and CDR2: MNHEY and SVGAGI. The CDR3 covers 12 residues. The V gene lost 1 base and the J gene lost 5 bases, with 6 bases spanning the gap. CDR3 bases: TGTGCCAGCAGTTACTTGGCGGACGAGCAGTACTTC. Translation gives CASSYLADEQYF.

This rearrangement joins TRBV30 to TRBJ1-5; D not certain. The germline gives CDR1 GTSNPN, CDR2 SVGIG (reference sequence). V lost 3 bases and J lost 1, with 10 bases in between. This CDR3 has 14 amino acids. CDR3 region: CAWRGLGSNQPQHF. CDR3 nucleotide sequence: TGTGCCTGGAGAGGGTTGGGGAGCAATCAGCCCCAGCATTTT.

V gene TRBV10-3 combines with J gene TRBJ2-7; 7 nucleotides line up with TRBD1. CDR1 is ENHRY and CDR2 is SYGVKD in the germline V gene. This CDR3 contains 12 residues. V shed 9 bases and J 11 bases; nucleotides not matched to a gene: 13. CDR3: CAISLDGQGEYF. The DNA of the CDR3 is TGTGCCATTTCGTTGGACGGCCAGGGGGAGTACTTC.

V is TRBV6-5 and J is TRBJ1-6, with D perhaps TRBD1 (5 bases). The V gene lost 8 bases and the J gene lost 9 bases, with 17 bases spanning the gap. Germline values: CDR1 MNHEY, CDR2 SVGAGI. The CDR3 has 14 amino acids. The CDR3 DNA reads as TGTGCCAGCTGCCTTGGCAGGGAGAGTTCACCCCTCCACTTT. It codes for CASCLGRESSPLHF.

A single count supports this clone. Here the CDR3 reads CASSPHGQVSYGYTF. CDR3 bases: TGTGCCAGCAGTCCCCACGGACAGGTTAGCTATGGCTACACCTTC. The chain has TRBV6-1 and TRBJ1-2; 7 nucleotides match TRBD1. This CDR3 contains 15 residues. Germline V CDR1 and CDR2: MNHNS, SASEGT. The V segment lost 5 bases and the J segment 4 bases; nucleotides outside the gene matches: 10.

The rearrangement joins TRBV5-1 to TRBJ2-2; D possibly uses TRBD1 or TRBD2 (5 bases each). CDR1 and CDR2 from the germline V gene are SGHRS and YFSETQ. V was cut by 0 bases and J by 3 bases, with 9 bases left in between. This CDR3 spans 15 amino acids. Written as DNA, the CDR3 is TGCGCCAGCAGCTTGGAGGGACCTTACACCGGGGAGCTGTTTTTT. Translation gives CASSLEGPYTGELFF.

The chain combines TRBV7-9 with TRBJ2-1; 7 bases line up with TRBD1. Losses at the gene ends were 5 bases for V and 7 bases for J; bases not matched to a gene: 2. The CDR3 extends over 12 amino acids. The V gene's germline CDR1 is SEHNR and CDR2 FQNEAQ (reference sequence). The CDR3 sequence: CASSQGQNEQFF. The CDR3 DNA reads TGTGCCAGCAGCCAGGGACAGAATGAGCAGTTCTTC.

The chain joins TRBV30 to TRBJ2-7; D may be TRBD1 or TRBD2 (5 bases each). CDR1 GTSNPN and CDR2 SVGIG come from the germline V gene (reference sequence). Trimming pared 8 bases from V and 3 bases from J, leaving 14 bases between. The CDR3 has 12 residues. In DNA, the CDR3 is TGTGCCATGGGGCGGGTGGGCTACGAGCAGTACTTC. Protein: CAMGRVGYEQYF.

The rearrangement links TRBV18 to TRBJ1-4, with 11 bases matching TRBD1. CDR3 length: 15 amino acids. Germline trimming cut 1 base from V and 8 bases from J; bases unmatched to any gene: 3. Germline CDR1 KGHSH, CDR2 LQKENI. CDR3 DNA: TGTGCCAGCTCACCACGGACAGGGGGCGTAGAAAAACTGTTTTTT. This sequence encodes CASSPRTGGVEKLFF.

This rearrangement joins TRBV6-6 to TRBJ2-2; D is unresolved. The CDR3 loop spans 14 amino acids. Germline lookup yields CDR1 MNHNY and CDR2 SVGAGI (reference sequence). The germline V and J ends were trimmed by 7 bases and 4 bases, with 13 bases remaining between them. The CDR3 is CASIRSSSTGELFF. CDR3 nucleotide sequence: TGTGCCAGCATAAGAAGCTCCTCCACCGGGGAGCTGTTTTTT.

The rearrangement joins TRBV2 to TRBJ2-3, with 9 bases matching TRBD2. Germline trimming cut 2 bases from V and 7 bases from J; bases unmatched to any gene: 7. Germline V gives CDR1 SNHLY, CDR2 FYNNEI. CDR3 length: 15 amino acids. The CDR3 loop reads CASSESGLAGHTQYF. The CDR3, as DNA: TGTGCCAGCAGTGAATCGGGGCTAGCGGGGCATACGCAGTATTTT.

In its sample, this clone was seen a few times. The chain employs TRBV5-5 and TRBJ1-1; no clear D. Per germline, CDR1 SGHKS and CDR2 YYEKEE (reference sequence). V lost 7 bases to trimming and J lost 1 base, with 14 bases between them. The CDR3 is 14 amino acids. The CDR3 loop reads CASDGLRGNTEAFF. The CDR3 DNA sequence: TGTGCCAGCGATGGGCTTCGAGGGAACACTGAAGCTTTCTTT.